These T cell receptor beta chains were read from a single sample in a study of cytomegalovirus exposure and HLA in healthy donors. Produced via immunoSEQ multiplex PCR; TCRdb's table is partial and in-frame only. The sample lists under 200,000 clones, over 9.5% occurring once. The sequenced sample was PBMCs. The receptors derive from a man aged 45 to 65 in good health and CMV-seropositive. The CDR3 runs from the conserved cysteine through the conserved F or W. D genes are given only for firm matches. Size is stated for part of the rows, as once, few or many counts, or as a class when the clone is expanded.

clone_size	cdr3_length	d_call	v_call	j_call	cdr3_aa	cdr3_nt
few	13	TRBD1	TRBV28	TRBJ1-1	CASSQGVNTEAFF	TGTGCCAGCAGTCAGGGGGTGAACACTGAAGCTTTCTTT
few	15	-	TRBV5-4	TRBJ1-6	CASSLEGRVISPLHF	TGTGCCAGCAGCTTGGAAGGCAGGGTGATCTCACCCCTCCACTTT
-	14	TRBD2	TRBV25-1	TRBJ2-2	CASRLAGDTGELFF	TGTGCCAGCCGACTAGCGGGGGACACCGGGGAGCTGTTTTTT
-	15	TRBD2	TRBV11-2	TRBJ2-2	CASSLVRGGTGELFF	TGTGCCAGCAGCTTAGTTCGGGGGGGAACCGGGGAGCTGTTTTTT
-	15	TRBD1	TRBV6-5	TRBJ2-1	CASSYETGVYNEQFF	TGTGCCAGCAGTTACGAGACAGGGGTCTACAATGAGCAGTTCTTC
-	13	-	TRBV11-3	TRBJ2-7	CASSLVQTYEQYF	TGTGCCAGCAGCTTAGTTCAGACCTACGAGCAGTACTTC
-	13	TRBD1	TRBV5-6	TRBJ1-2	CASRPGTAEGYTF	TGTGCCAGCAGACCGGGGACAGCAGAGGGCTACACCTTC
few	14	TRBD1	TRBV2	TRBJ1-2	CASSADRGYYGYTF	TGTGCCAGCAGTGCGGACAGGGGATACTATGGCTACACCTTC
few	15	TRBD1	TRBV30	TRBJ2-2	CAFPLGTENTGELFF	TGTGCCTTTCCCTTAGGGACAGAGAACACCGGGGAGCTGTTTTTT
few	14	-	TRBV5-8	TRBJ1-1	CASSFRGGRTEAFF	TGTGCCAGCAGCTTTAGGGGGGGAAGGACTGAAGCTTTCTTT
few	14	-	TRBV7-2	TRBJ1-6	CASSRTVFNSPLHF	TGTGCCAGCAGCAGGACAGTCTTTAATTCACCCCTCCACTTT
-	15	TRBD1	TRBV30	TRBJ1-5	CAWSGGTGGNQPQHF	TGTGCCTGGAGCGGAGGCACAGGGGGGAATCAGCCCCAGCATTTT
-	15	TRBD2	TRBV18	TRBJ2-3	CASSPRLASTDTQYF	TGTGCCAGCTCACCCCGACTAGCGAGCACAGATACGCAGTATTTT
-	15	-	TRBV19	TRBJ1-5	CASSTYRVDGQPQHF	TGTGCCAGTAGTACCTACAGGGTCGACGGTCAGCCCCAGCATTTT
few	15	TRBD2	TRBV5-1	TRBJ2-5	CASTSTSGGAKTQYF	TGCGCCAGCACCTCGACTAGCGGGGGGGCGAAGACCCAGTACTTC
-	15	TRBD1	TRBV18	TRBJ1-1	CASSPAQGAGTEAFF	TGTGCCAGCTCACCCGCCCAGGGGGCTGGCACTGAAGCTTTCTTT
few	14	TRBD1	TRBV19	TRBJ1-4	CASNAGTGNEKLFF	TGTGCCAGTAATGCCGGGACAGGGAATGAAAAACTGTTTTTT
-	11	-	TRBV20-1	TRBJ2-5	CSALRVETQYF	TGCAGTGCTCTCAGGGTTGAGACCCAGTACTTC
few	15	-	TRBV23-1	TRBJ2-7	CASSQSETVTYEQYF	TGCGCCAGCAGTCAATCGGAGACAGTTACCTACGAGCAGTACTTC
-	15	TRBD1	TRBV13	TRBJ1-2	CASSWTGSLDYGYTF	TGTGCCAGCAGCTGGACAGGGTCATTGGACTATGGCTACACCTTC
-	16	-	TRBV10-3	TRBJ1-1	CAISDSPLGGRTEAFF	TGTGCCATCAGTGACTCCCCACTGGGGGGTCGGACTGAAGCTTTCTTT
few	14	-	TRBV7-9	TRBJ2-5	CASSSTGRGETQYF	TGTGCCAGCAGCTCAACAGGGAGAGGCGAGACCCAGTACTTC
few	20	TRBD2	TRBV27	TRBJ2-1	CASSSPGLAGQSFSYNEQFF	TGTGCCAGCAGTTCGCCGGGACTAGCGGGCCAGTCTTTCTCCTACAATGAGCAGTTCTTC
-	13	-	TRBV5-1	TRBJ2-5	CASSLEGAETQYF	TGCGCCAGCAGCTTGGAAGGGGCAGAGACCCAGTACTTC